The 26 T cell receptor beta chains given below trace back to one sample, sequenced in a study of cytomegalovirus exposure and HLA in healthy donors. Use of 60 Vbeta and 13 Jbeta primers characterized the PCR. Clones were read by immunoSEQ multiplex PCR, and TCRdb kept only the in-frame ones, dropping some. Of around 81,000 clones listed, around 60% are singletons. The sample comprised PBMCs. The receptor set was obtained from a man aged 25-45 years in good health and CMV-seropositive.

The rearrangement joins TRBV6-1 to TRBJ1-2; D is unclear. CDR1 and CDR2 (germline): MNHNS, SASEGT. The CDR3 has 12 amino acids. V shed 1 base and J shed 7 bases, with 7 bases lying between them. CDR3 residues: CASSEGQVGYTF. CDR3 DNA sequence: TGTGCCAGCAGTGAAGGCCAGGTTGGCTACACCTTC.

This sequence joins TRBV5-3 and TRBJ1-6; D is unclear. TRBV5-3 has ORF status, its function being uncertain. There are 18 residues in the CDR3. V gave up 0 bases and J gave up 0 bases, with 13 bases separating them. The CDR3 region is CARSLGQPTSSYNSPLHF. CDR3 bases: TGTGCCAGAAGCTTGGGCCAGCCAACTAGCTCCTATAATTCACCCCTCCACTTT.

The chain uses TRBV7-9 and TRBJ2-7; 11 bases are shared with TRBD1. This CDR3 spans 13 amino acids. Looked up from germline, CDR1 is SEHNR and CDR2 is FQNEAQ (reference sequence). V was clipped by 5 bases and J by 6 bases; unmatched bases: 3. DNA of the CDR3: TGTGCCAGCAGCGCCGGGACAGGGGGCGAGCAGTACTTC. Amino acid sequence: CASSAGTGGEQYF.

In this sample, this clone turned up many times. J is TRBJ2-7 and V is TRBV9, with TRBD1 as a possible D gene (6 bases). Between the trimmed V and J ends, which lost 4 bases and 3 bases, there was a span of 20 bases. CDR3 size: 16 residues. Germline values: CDR1 SGDLS, CDR2 YYNGEE. The chain's CDR3 is CASSPRQEGGFYEQYF. In DNA, the CDR3 is TGTGCCAGCAGCCCTCGACAGGAAGGGGGATTCTACGAGCAGTACTTC.

This clone has more than one count but fewer than ten. The chain joins TRBV14 to TRBJ1-2; D unresolved. Trimming removed 0 bases at V and 4 bases at J, with 12 bases between. The germline gives CDR1 SGHDN, CDR2 FVKESK. The CDR3 is 15 residues long. This CDR3 is CASSQDWGVPYGYTF. The CDR3 bases are TGTGCCAGCAGCCAAGATTGGGGAGTACCCTATGGCTACACCTTC.

The chain carries TRBV7-9 and TRBJ1-1, with D unresolved. Per the germline V gene, CDR1 is SEHNR and CDR2 is FQNEAQ (reference sequence). V lost 4 bases and J lost 6, with 9 bases in between. This CDR3 has 12 amino acids. The CDR3 sequence is CASSSSLSEAFF. CDR3 DNA sequence: TGTGCCAGCAGCTCTTCGTTATCTGAAGCTTTCTTT.

The CDR3 loop reads CASSMGQGYGYTF. As DNA, the CDR3 is TGTGCCAGCAGCATGGGACAGGGGTATGGCTACACCTTC. This chain joins TRBV5-6 and TRBJ1-2; 10 bases agree with TRBD1. The trim removed 4 bases at V and 5 bases at J, leaving 2 bases unmatched. Germline CDR1 reads SGHDT; CDR2 reads YYEEEE. CDR3 length: 13 residues.

This clone was counted a single time. The genes are TRBV28 and TRBJ2-6; maybe TRBD2 (5 bases). The CDR3 loop spans 18 amino acids. V lost 5 bases and J lost 4, with 21 bases in between. CDR1 is MDHEN and CDR2 is SYDVKM in the germline V gene. CDR3 sequence: CASSPQLGITGGANVLTF. The CDR3, as DNA: TGTGCCAGCAGTCCCCAACTGGGAATAACGGGAGGGGCCAACGTCCTGACTTTC. The full variable domain, completed using reference TRBV28 and TRBJ2-6, is DVKVTQSSRYLVKRTGEKVFLECVQDMDHENMFWYRQDPGLGLRLIYFSYDVKMKEKGDIPEGYSVSREKKERFSLILESASTNQTSMYLCASSPQLGITGGANVLTFGAGSRLTVL.

V is TRBV5-1 and J is TRBJ2-7, with TRBD1 as a possible D gene (5 bases). Germline V gene lookup returns CDR1 SGHRS and CDR2 YFSETQ. Trimming took 4 bases from V and 4 from J, leaving 12 bases between them. The CDR3 runs 13 residues. CDR3 amino acids: CASSGEGVYEQYF. The CDR3 region has the DNA TGCGCCAGCAGCGGGGAAGGGGTGTACGAGCAGTACTTC.

This clone came up a few times. The chain employs TRBV4-1 and TRBJ2-5, with 8 bases identical to TRBD2. The V gene's germline CDR1 is MGHRA and CDR2 YSYEKL. The CDR3 loop spans 15 amino acids. The ends lost 0 bases at V and 2 bases at J; junction bases unmatched: 2. DNA of the CDR3: TGCGCCAGCAGCCAAGATACTAGCGGACAAGAGACCCAGTACTTC. This codes for CASSQDTSGQETQYF.

J is TRBJ2-3 and V is TRBV9, with 9 bases matching TRBD2. CDR3 length: 15 amino acids. V gave up 4 bases and J gave up 4 bases; unmatched junction bases: 7. Looked up from germline, CDR1 is SGDLS and CDR2 is YYNGEE. CDR3 DNA sequence: TGTGCCAGCAGCATTAGCGGGAGCGGCCCAGATACGCAGTATTTT. It is translated as CASSISGSGPDTQYF.

V gene TRBV2 combines with J gene TRBJ2-2; tentative D call: TRBD1 (5 bases). V lost 9 bases, J lost 0 bases, and 14 bases lay in between. CDR3 length equals 15 residues. Germline assignment: CDR1 SNHLY and CDR2 FYNNEI. This chain's CDR3 is CASQQALANTGELFF. The CDR3 DNA sequence: TGTGCCAGTCAACAGGCTCTCGCGAACACCGGGGAGCTGTTTTTT.

This clone was observed a handful of times. The gene calls are TRBV11-1 and TRBJ1-3; D is uncertain. Trimming took off 2 bases at V and 0 bases at J, with 8 bases between the two ends. CDR3 length: 15 amino acids. CDR1 is SGHAT and CDR2 is FQDESV in the germline V gene (reference sequence). The CDR3 nucleotides read TGTGCCAGCAGCTTAAACAGAAACTCTGGAAACACCATATATTTT. It is translated as CASSLNRNSGNTIYF.

This chain uses TRBV6-1 with TRBJ1-6; D gene uncertain. The V and J ends lost 1 base and 4 bases respectively, with 8 bases between them. This CDR3 is 15 amino acids long. Germline assignment: CDR1 MNHNS and CDR2 SASEGT. The CDR3 loop reads CASSEVYMYNSPLHF. CDR3 in DNA: TGTGCCAGCAGTGAAGTTTACATGTATAATTCACCCCTCCACTTT.

The V gene is TRBV29-1, the J gene TRBJ2-3; D might be TRBD1 (5 bases). Germline CDR1 and CDR2: SQVTM and ANQGSEA. V lost 0 bases and J 6 bases, leaving 13 bases between the germline ends. The CDR3 totals 14 residues. CDR3 nucleotides: TGCAGCGTTGAAGATCAGGGTTCCAAGGATACGCAGTATTTT. Its translation: CSVEDQGSKDTQYF.

This chain joins TRBV6-1 and TRBJ2-5; D not certain. The CDR3 extends over 16 amino acids. V lost 2 bases and J 1 base, leaving 14 bases between the germline ends. CDR1 is MNHNS, CDR2 SASEGT, per germline. The CDR3 DNA is TGTGCCAGCAGTGAATCTTTCTACAGCTCCCAAGAGACCCAGTACTTC. It translates to CASSESFYSSQETQYF.

J is TRBJ2-7 and V is TRBV18; D is unresolved. Deletions cut 6 bases from V and 5 bases from J, with 11 bases between. Germline V gene sequence: CDR1 KGHSH, CDR2 LQKENI. This CDR3 comprises 12 residues. CDR3: CASSPTSNEQYF. The DNA of the CDR3 is TGTGCCAGCTCTCCGACATCAAACGAGCAGTACTTC.

The chain employs TRBV12-5 and TRBJ2-3; 7 nucleotides match TRBD2. Trimming cost V 5 bases and J 2 bases; bases outside gene matches: 10. Germline V CDR1 and CDR2: LGHNT, FRNRAP. The CDR3 is 16 residues long. CDR3 sequence: CASGVEGGIPTDTQYF. The CDR3, as DNA: TGTGCTAGTGGTGTGGAGGGAGGGATACCCACAGATACGCAGTATTTT.

CDR3 nucleotides: TGTGCCAGCAGTTACTCAGGAGGAAGGAATTCACCCCTCCACTTT. It encodes CASSYSGGRNSPLHF. The chain has TRBV6-5 and TRBJ1-6; unclear D gene. This CDR3 contains 15 residues. Germline CDR1 MNHEY, CDR2 SVGAGI. Trimming removed 0 bases at V and 7 bases at J, with 10 bases between.

This clone was seen a handful of times. CDR3 protein: CAWSRGADSNQPQHF. As DNA, the CDR3 is TGTGCCTGGAGTCGTGGGGCGGATAGCAATCAGCCCCAGCATTTT. The rearrangement joins TRBV30 to TRBJ1-5, with D possibly TRBD1 on 5 matching bases. The CDR3 contains 15 residues. Germline-derived CDR1 and CDR2 are GTSNPN and SVGIG (reference sequence). V was trimmed by 2 bases and J by 0 bases, leaving 11 bases between them.

V is TRBV25-1 and J is TRBJ2-2; D may be TRBD1 (6 bases). V lost 7 bases to trimming and J lost 0 bases, with 15 bases between them. The V gene's germline CDR1 is MGHDK and CDR2 SYGVNS. The CDR3 is 16 amino acids. The CDR3 DNA reads TGTGCCAGCACCGAATACGCAGGGGCGAACACCGGGGAGCTGTTTTTT. Protein: CASTEYAGANTGELFF.

Only a few counts were recorded for this clone. The chain uses TRBV19 and TRBJ2-1, with TRBD1 matching 7 bases. The CDR3 spans 15 residues. Germline loops: CDR1 LNHDA, CDR2 SQIVND (reference sequence). Trimming removed 6 bases from V and 3 bases from J; junction bases left unmatched: 8. The CDR3 coding sequence is TGTGCCAGTAGAAAAGGAGGACAGGACTACAATGAGCAGTTCTTC. This encodes CASRKGGQDYNEQFF.

The chain combines TRBV7-3 with TRBJ1-2; TRBD1 matches at 7 bases. Germline V gene data show CDR1 as SGHTA and CDR2 as FQGTGA. Trimming at V came to 5 bases and at J to 2 bases, leaving 14 bases not matched to a gene. The CDR3 sequence is 17 residues long. CDR3 sequence (DNA): TGTGCCAGCAGCAGTACTGGAGACAGGGTGAAAAACTATGGCTACACCTTC. Its protein product is CASSSTGDRVKNYGYTF.

The rearrangement joins TRBV6-5 to TRBJ1-1; a weak D match, TRBD1 (6 bases). The CDR3 has 13 amino acids. V lost 6 bases to trimming and J lost 4 bases, with 12 bases between them. Germline CDR1 MNHEY, CDR2 SVGAGI. This chain's CDR3 is CASRQGFVTEAFF. In DNA form, the CDR3 reads TGTGCCAGCAGACAGGGTTTTGTCACTGAAGCTTTCTTT.

This chain joins TRBV7-3 and TRBJ2-3, with 7 bases identical to TRBD2. Germline-derived CDR1 and CDR2 are SGHTA and FQGTGA. The CDR3 contains 15 residues. The trim removed 0 bases at V and 4 bases at J, leaving 4 bases unmatched. CDR3 nucleotide sequence: TGTGCCAGCAGCTTAACGGCGGGAGCGTCAGATACGCAGTATTTT. Its translation is CASSLTAGASDTQYF.

This chain uses TRBV6-5 with TRBJ1-2; 8 bases map to TRBD1. V lost 2 bases, J lost 4 bases, and 6 bases stayed unmatched. Germline CDR1 MNHEY, CDR2 SVGAGI. The CDR3 contains 15 residues. CDR3 sequence reads: CASSYGAGGGYGYTF. CDR3 in DNA: TGTGCCAGCAGTTACGGGGCAGGGGGCGGCTATGGCTACACCTTC.